This T cell receptor beta chain was recorded in a study of blood T cell repertoires in COVID-19. Measured with immunoSEQ multiplex PCR; TCRdb has only the in-frame clones, and not every one. The data show approximately 90,000 clones, more than 75% seen once. V lost 0 bases and J lost 0, with 7 bases in between. The V gene's germline CDR1 is SGDLS and CDR2 YYNGEE. CDR3 size: 16 residues. The sequence was collected from a human donor in a cohort sampled during active COVID-19. The genes are TRBV9 and TRBJ1-6; D not resolved. The specimen was peripheral blood. The CDR3, as DNA: TGTGCCAGCAGCGTAGTGTTCTGCTCCTATAATTCACCCCTCCACTTT. The encoded protein is CASSVVFCSYNSPLHF.